In its sample, the clone carrying this TCR beta chain was seen a few times. The antigen is undetermined. PCR used 60 Vbeta primers and 13 Jbeta primers. Method: immunoSEQ multiplex PCR; TCRdb's copy keeps in-frame clones and lacks some. The sample consists of 90,000 to 140,000 clones, nearly 85% of them appearing once. The germline V gene encodes CDR1 SGHNT and CDR2 YENEEA. J lost 12 bases, V lost 5 bases, and 16 bases had no gene match. The length of the CDR3 is 15 residues. This record belongs to a study of cytomegalovirus exposure and HLA in healthy donors. The study's findings and limits: Researchers reported that a few CMV-associated chains were confirmed in vitro as CMV antigen-specific.

Each of the donors was a healthy bone marrow donor. The sample was PBMCs. The TCR comes from a man between 18 and 29 years old in good health and CMV-seronegative. The V and J genes are TRBV11-3 and TRBJ2-1, with 7 positions matching TRBD2. DNA of the CDR3: TGTGCCAGCAGCCAAATCACCTTAGCGGGCCCGGGGCAGTTCTTC. Translated: CASSQITLAGPGQFF.